This T cell receptor beta chain stems from a study of cytomegalovirus exposure and HLA in healthy donors. Study in general: Previous work identified roughly 120 million unique TCR beta sequences from about 179 million T cells.

The study ran its PCR with 60 Vbeta and 13 Jbeta primers. Measured with immunoSEQ multiplex PCR; TCRdb has only the in-frame clones, and not every one. Among under 200,000 clones listed, approximately 86% were seen once. Regarding this clone: What it binds is not known.

Study results and caveats: Several of the most significant clusters appeared, in a later analysis, to be linked to common viral pathogens. Testing in vitro showed a few CMV-associated chains specific for CMV antigens. Analysis was carried out at a later point, and it linked a missense DCLRE1C variant to TCR beta V- and J-gene trimming.

Germline lookup yields CDR1 ENHRY and CDR2 SYGVKD. The CDR3 extends over 13 amino acids. Trimming left V 3 bases short and J 4 bases short, with 9 bases between. Sequencing was carried out using PBMCs. This clonotype was obtained from a woman between 18 and 29 years old in good health and CMV-seronegative. The J gene is TRBJ1-1, the V gene TRBV10-3; D gene ambiguous. The CDR3 sequence is CAISDYPGTEAFF. For the CDR3, the DNA is TGTGCCATCAGTGACTATCCGGGCACTGAAGCTTTCTTT.